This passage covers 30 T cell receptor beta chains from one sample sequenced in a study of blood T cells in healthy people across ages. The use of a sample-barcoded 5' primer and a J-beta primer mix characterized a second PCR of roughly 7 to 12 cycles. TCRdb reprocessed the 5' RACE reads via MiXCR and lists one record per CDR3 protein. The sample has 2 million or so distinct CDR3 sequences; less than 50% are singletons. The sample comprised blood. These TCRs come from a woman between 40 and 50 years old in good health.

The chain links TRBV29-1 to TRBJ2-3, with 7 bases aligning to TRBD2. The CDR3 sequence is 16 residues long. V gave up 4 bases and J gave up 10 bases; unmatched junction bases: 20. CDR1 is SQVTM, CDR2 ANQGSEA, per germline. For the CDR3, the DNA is TGCAGCGTTGGGGGCGAGCGGGGCACACCCCCTGATGCGCAGTATTTT. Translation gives CSVGGERGTPPDAQYF.

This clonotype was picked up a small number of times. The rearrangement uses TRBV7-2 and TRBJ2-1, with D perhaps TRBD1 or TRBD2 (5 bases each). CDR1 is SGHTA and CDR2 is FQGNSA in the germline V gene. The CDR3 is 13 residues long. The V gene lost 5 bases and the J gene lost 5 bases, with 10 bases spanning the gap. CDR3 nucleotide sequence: TGTGCCAGCAGCCCAGGGACCCACAATGAGCAGTTCTTC. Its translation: CASSPGTHNEQFF.

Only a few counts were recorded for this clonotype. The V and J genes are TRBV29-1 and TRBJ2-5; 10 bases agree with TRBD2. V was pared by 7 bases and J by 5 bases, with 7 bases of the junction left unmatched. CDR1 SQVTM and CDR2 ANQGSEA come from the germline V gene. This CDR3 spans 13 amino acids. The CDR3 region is CSAPILAGETQYF. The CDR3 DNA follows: TGCAGCGCTCCAATACTAGCGGGGGAGACCCAGTACTTC.

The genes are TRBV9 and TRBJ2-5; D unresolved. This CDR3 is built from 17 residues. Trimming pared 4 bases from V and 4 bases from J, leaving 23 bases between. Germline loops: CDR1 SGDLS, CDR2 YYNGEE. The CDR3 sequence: CASSYSRAGSEAETQYF. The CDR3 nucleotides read TGTGCCAGCAGCTATAGTAGGGCCGGCAGCGAAGCAGAGACCCAGTACTTC.

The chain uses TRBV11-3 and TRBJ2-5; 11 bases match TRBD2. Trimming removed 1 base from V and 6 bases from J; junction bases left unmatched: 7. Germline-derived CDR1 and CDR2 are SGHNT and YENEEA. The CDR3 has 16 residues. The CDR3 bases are TGTGCCAGCAGCTTAGGACTAGCGGGGTCGCAACAGACCCAGTACTTC. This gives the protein CASSLGLAGSQQTQYF.

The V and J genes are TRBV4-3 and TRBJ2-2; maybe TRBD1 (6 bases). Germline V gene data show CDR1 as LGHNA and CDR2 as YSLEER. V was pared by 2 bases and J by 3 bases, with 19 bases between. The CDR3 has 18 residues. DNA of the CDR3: TGCGCCAGCAGCCAACCATTATTTGCGGACAGACACACCGGGGAGCTGTTTTTT. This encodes CASSQPLFADRHTGELFF.

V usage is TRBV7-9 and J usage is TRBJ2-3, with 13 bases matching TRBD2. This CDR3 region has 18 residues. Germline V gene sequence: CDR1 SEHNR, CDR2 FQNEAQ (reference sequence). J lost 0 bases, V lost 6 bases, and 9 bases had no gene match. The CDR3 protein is CASRRPGLAGTSTDTQYF. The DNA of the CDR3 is TGTGCCAGCAGACGACCGGGACTAGCGGGGACTAGCACAGATACGCAGTATTTT. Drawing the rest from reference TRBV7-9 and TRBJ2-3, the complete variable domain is DTGVSQNPRHKITKRGQNVTFRCDPISEHNRLYWYRQTLGQGPEFLTYFQNEAQLEKSRLLSDRFSAERPKGSFSTLEIQRTEQGDSAMYLCASRRPGLAGTSTDTQYFGPGTRLTVL.

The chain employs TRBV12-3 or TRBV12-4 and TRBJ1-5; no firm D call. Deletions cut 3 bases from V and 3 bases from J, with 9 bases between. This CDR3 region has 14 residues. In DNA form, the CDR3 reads TGTGCCAGCAGTTTCGCTACCAACAATCAGCCCCAGCATTTT. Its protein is CASSFATNNQPQHF.

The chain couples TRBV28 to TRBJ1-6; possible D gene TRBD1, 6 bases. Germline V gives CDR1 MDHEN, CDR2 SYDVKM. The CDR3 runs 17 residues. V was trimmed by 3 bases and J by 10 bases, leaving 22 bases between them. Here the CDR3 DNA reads TGTGCCAGCAGTTTTGAGGGTGTAGGGGGGAAGAACTCACCCCTCCACTTT. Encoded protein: CASSFEGVGGKNSPLHF.

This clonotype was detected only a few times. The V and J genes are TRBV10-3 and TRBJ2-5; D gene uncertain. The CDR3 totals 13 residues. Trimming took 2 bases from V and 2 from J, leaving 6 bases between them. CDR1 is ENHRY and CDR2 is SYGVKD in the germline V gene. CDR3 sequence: CAISEKTQETQYF. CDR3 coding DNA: TGTGCCATCAGTGAGAAGACTCAAGAGACCCAGTACTTC.

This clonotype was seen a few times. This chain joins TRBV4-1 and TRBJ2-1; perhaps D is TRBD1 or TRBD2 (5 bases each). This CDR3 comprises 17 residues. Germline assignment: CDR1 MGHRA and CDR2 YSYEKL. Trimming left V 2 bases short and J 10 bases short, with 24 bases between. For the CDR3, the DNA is TGCGCCAGCAGCCAAAGGGGTGCCCCGGCTAGCTTCGACGAGCAGTTCTTC. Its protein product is CASSQRGAPASFDEQFF.

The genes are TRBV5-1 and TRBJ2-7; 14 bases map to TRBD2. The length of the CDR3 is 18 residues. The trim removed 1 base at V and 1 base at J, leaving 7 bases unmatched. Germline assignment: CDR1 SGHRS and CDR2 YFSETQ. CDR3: CASSLISGLAGGSYEQYF. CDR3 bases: TGCGCCAGCAGCTTGATTTCAGGACTAGCGGGGGGTTCCTACGAGCAGTACTTC.

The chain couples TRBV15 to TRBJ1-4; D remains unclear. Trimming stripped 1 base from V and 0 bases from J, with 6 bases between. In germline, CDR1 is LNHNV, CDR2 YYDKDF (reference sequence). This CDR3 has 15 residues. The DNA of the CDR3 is TGTGCCACCAGCAGAGGCGAGTCAACTAATGAAAAACTGTTTTTT. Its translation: CATSRGESTNEKLFF. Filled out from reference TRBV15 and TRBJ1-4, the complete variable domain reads DAMVIQNPRYQVTQFGKPVTLSCSQTLNHNVMYWYQQKSSQAPKLLFHYYDKDFNNEADTPDNFQSRRPNTSFCFLDIRSPGLGDTAMYLCATSRGESTNEKLFFGSGTQLSVL.

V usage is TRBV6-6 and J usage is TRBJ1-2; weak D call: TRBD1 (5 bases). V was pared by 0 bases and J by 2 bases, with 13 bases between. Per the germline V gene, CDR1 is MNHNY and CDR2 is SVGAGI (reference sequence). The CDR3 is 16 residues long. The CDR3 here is CASSYSQGRANYGYTF. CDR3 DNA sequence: TGTGCCAGCAGTTACTCACAAGGCAGGGCAAACTATGGCTACACCTTC.

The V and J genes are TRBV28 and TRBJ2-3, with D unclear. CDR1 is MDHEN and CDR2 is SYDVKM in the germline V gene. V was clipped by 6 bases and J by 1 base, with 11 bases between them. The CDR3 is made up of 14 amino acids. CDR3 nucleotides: TGTGCCAGCAGAAACGACTTTGGCACAGATACGCAGTATTTT. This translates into CASRNDFGTDTQYF.

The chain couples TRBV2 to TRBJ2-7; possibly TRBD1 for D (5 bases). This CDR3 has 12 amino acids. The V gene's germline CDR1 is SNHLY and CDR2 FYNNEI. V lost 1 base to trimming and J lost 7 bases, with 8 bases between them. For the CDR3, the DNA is TGTGCCAGCAGTGAAGGGGGCAATGAGCAGTACTTC. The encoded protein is CASSEGGNEQYF. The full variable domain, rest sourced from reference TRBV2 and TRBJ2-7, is EPEVTQTPSHQVTQMGQEVILRCVPISNHLYFYWYRQILGQKVEFLVSFYNNEISEKSEIFDDQFSVERPDGSNFTLKIRSTKLEDSAMYFCASSEGGNEQYFGPGTRLTVT.

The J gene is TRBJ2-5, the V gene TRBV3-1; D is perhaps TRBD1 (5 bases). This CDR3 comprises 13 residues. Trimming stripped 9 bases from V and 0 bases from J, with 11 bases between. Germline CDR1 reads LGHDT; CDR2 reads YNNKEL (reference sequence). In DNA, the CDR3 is TGTGCCAGTGATTCGACAGACCAAGAGACCCAGTACTTC. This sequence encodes CASDSTDQETQYF.

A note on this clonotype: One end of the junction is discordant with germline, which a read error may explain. The DNA for the CDR3 is TGTGCCAGCAGCCCGGGGACGGAGCAAGGGACCCAGTACTTC. Its translation: CASSPGTEQGTQYF. The chain employs TRBV6-6 and TRBJ2-5, with D possibly being TRBD1 or TRBD2 (5 bases each). Germline lookup yields CDR1 MNHNY and CDR2 SVGAGI (reference sequence). There are 14 residues in the CDR3.

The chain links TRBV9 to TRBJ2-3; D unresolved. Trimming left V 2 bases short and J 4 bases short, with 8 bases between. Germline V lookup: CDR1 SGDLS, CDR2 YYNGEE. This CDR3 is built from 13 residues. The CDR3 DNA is TGTGCCAGCAGCGTCCTGAAGTCAGATACGCAGTATTTT. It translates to CASSVLKSDTQYF. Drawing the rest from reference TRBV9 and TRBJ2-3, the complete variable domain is DSGVTQTPKHLITATGQRVTLRCSPRSGDLSVYWYQQSLDQGLQFLIQYYNGEERAKGNILERFSAQQFPDLHSELNLSSLELGDSALYFCASSVLKSDTQYFGPGTRLTVL.

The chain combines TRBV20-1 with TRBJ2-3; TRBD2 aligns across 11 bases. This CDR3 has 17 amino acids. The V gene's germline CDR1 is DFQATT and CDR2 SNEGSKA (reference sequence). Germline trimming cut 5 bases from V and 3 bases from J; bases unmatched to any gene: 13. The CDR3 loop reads CSALRSGRAGSTDTQYF. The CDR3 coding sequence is TGCAGTGCTCTTCGTAGCGGGAGGGCCGGGTCTACAGATACGCAGTATTTT.

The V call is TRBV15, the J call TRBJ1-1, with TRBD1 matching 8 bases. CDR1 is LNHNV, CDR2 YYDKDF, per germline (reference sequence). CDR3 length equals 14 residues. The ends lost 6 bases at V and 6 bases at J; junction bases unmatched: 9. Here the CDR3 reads CATSPGQGNAEAFF. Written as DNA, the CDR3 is TGTGCCACCAGTCCAGGACAGGGAAACGCTGAAGCTTTCTTT.

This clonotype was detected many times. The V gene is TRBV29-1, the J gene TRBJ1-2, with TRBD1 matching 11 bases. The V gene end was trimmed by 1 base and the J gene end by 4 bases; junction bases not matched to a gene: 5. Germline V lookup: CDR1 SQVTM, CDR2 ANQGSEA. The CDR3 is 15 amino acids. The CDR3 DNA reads TGCAGCGTTGAAGGGAGGACAGGGGGCGTCTATGGCTACACCTTC. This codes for CSVEGRTGGVYGYTF. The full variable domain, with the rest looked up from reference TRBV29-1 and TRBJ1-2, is SAVISQKPSRDICQRGTSLTIQCQVDSQVTMMFWYRQQPGQSLTLIATANQGSEATYESGFVIDKFPISRPNLTFSTLTVSNMSPEDSSIYLCSVEGRTGGVYGYTFGSGTRLTVV.

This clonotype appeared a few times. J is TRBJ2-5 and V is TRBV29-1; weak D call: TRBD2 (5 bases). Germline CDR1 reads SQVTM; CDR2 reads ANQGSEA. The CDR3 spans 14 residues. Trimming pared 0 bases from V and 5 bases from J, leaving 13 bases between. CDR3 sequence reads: CSVEEGGPRETQYF. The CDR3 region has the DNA TGCAGCGTTGAAGAAGGAGGACCCCGGGAGACCCAGTACTTC.

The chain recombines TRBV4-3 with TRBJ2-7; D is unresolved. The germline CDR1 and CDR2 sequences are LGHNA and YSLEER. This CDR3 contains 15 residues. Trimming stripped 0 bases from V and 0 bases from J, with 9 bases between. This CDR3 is CASSQEMFSSYEQYF. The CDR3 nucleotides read TGCGCCAGCAGCCAAGAAATGTTTAGCTCCTACGAGCAGTACTTC.

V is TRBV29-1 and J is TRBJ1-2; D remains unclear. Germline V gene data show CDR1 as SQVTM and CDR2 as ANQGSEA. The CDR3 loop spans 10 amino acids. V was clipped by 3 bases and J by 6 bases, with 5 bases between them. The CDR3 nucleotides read TGCAGCGTTGACAAAAATGGCTACACCTTC. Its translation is CSVDKNGYTF.

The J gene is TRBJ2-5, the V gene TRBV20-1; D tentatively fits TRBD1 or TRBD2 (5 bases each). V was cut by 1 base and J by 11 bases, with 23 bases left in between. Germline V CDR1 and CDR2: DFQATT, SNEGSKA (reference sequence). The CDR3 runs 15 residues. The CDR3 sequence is CSARVPGRNPPGQYF. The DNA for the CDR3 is TGCAGTGCTAGAGTTCCGGGACGGAATCCTCCGGGGCAGTACTTC.

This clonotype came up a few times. CDR3 residues: CSVDQGWETQYF. The DNA of the CDR3 is TGCAGCGTTGATCAGGGGTGGGAGACCCAGTACTTC. The chain employs TRBV29-1 and TRBJ2-5; TRBD1 is a possible D gene (6 bases). There are 12 residues in the CDR3. Trimming took 3 bases from V and 5 from J, leaving 10 bases between them. Per the germline V gene, CDR1 is SQVTM and CDR2 is ANQGSEA.

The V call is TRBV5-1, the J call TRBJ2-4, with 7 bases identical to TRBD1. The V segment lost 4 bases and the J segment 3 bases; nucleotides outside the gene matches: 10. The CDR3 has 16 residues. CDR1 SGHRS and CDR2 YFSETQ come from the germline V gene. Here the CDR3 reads CASSPRQGLGKNIQYF. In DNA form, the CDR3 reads TGCGCCAGCAGCCCGAGACAGGGTTTGGGCAAAAACATTCAGTACTTC.

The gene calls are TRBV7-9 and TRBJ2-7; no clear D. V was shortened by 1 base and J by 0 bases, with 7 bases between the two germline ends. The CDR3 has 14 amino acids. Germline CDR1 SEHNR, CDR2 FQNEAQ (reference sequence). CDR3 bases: TGTGCCAGCAGCTTAGGGGTGCCCTCCTACGAGCAGTACTTC. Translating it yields CASSLGVPSYEQYF. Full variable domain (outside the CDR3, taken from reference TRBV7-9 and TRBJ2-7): DTGVSQNPRHKITKRGQNVTFRCDPISEHNRLYWYRQTLGQGPEFLTYFQNEAQLEKSRLLSDRFSAERPKGSFSTLEIQRTEQGDSAMYLCASSLGVPSYEQYFGPGTRLTVT.

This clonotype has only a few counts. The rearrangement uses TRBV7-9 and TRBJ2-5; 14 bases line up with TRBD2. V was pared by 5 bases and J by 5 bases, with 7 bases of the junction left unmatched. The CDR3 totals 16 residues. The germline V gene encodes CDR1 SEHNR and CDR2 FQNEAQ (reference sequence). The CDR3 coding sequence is TGTGCCAGCAGCCCCGGACTAGCGGGGGGATCGGAGACCCAGTACTTC. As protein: CASSPGLAGGSETQYF.